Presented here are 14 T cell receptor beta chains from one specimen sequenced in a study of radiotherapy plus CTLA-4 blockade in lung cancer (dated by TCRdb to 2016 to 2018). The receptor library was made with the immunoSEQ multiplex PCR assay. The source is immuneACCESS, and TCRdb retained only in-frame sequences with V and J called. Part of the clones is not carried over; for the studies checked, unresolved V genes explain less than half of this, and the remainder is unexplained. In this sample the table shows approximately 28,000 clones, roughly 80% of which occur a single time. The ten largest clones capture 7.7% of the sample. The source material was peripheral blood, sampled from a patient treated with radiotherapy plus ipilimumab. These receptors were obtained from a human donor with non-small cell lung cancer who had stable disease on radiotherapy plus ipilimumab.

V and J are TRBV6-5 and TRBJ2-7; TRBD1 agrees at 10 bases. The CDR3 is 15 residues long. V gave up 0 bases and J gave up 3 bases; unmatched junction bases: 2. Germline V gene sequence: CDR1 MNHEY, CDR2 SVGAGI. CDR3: CASSYSGQGFYEQYF. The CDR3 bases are TGTGCCAGCAGTTACTCGGGACAGGGGTTCTACGAGCAGTACTTC.

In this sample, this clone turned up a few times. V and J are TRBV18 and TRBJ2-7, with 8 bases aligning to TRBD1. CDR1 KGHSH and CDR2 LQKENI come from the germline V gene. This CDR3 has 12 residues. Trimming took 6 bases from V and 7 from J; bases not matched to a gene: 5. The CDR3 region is CASSQQGGEQYF. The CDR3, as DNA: TGTGCCAGCTCGCAACAGGGGGGAGAGCAGTACTTC.

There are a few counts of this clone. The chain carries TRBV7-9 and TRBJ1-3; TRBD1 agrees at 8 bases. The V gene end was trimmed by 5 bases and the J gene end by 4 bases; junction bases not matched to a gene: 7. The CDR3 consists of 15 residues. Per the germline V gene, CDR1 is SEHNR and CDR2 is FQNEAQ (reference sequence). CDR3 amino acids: CASSQGQAAGNTIYF. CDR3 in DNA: TGTGCCAGCAGCCAGGGACAGGCTGCGGGAAACACCATATATTTT.

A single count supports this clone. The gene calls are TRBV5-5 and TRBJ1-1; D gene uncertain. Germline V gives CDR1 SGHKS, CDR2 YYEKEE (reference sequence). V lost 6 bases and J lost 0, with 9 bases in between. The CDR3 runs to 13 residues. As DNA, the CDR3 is TGTGCCAGCACAAGGTTGATGAACACTGAAGCTTTCTTT. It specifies CASTRLMNTEAFF. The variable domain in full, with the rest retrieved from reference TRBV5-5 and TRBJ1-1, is DAGVTQSPTHLIKTRGQQVTLRCSPISGHKSVSWYQQVLGQGPQFIFQYYEKEERGRGNFPDRFSARQFPNYSSELNVNALLLGDSALYLCASTRLMNTEAFFGQGTRLTVV.

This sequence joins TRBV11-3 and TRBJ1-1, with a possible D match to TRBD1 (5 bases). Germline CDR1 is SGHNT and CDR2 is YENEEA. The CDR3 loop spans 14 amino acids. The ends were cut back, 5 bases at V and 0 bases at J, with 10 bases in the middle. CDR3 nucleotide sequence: TGTGCCAGCAGCCAAGACAGCTTGAACACTGAAGCTTTCTTT. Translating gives CASSQDSLNTEAFF.

This CDR3 reads CASSQPLGIGWKEKLFF. CDR3 DNA: TGTGCCAGCAGCCAACCTCTCGGTATAGGGTGGAAGGAAAAACTGTTTTTT. V and J are TRBV14 and TRBJ1-4; D not resolved. Germline CDR1 reads SGHDN; CDR2 reads FVKESK. The CDR3 runs to 17 residues. The germline V and J ends were trimmed by 2 bases and 8 bases, with 21 bases remaining between them. The variable domain in full, with the rest retrieved from reference TRBV14 and TRBJ1-4, is EAGVTQFPSHSVIEKGQTVTLRCDPISGHDNLYWYRRVMGKEIKFLLHFVKESKQDESGMPNNRFLAERTGGTYSTLKVQPAELEDSGVYFCASSQPLGIGWKEKLFFGSGTQLSVL.

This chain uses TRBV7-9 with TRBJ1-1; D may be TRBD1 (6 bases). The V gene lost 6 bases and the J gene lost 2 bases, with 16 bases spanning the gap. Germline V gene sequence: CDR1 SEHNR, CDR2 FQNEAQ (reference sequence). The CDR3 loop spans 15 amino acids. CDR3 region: CASSLTRGANTEAFF. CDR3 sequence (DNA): TGTGCCAGCAGTCTTACTCGGGGGGCTAACACTGAAGCTTTCTTT. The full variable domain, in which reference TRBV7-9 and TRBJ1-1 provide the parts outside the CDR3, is DTGVSQNPRHKITKRGQNVTFRCDPISEHNRLYWYRQTLGQGPEFLTYFQNEAQLEKSRLLSDRFSAERPKGSFSTLEIQRTEQGDSAMYLCASSLTRGANTEAFFGQGTRLTVV.

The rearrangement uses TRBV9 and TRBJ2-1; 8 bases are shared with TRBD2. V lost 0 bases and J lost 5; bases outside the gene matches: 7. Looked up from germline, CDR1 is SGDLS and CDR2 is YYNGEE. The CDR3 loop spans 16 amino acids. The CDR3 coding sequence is TGTGCCAGCAGCGTAGTGGGCGGGGGGTCGCACAATGAGCAGTTCTTC. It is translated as CASSVVGGGSHNEQFF.

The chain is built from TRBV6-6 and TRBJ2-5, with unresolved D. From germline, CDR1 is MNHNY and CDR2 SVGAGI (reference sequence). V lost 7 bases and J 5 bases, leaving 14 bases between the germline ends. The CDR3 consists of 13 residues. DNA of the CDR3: TGTGCCAGCACCCCGACGGGTGGTGAGACCCAGTACTTC. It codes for CASTPTGGETQYF.

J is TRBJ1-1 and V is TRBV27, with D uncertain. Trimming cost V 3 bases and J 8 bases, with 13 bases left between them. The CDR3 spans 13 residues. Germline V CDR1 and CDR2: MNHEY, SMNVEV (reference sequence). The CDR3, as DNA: TGTGCCAGCAGTTTTTCCCTAGGCCGCGAAGCTTTCTTT. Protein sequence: CASSFSLGREAFF.

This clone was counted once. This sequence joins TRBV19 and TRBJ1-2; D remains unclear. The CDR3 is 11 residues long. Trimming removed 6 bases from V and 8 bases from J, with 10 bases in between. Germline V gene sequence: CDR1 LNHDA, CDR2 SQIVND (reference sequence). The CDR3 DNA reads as TGTGCCAGTAGCCGGAATGGAGGCTACACCTTC. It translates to CASSRNGGYTF.

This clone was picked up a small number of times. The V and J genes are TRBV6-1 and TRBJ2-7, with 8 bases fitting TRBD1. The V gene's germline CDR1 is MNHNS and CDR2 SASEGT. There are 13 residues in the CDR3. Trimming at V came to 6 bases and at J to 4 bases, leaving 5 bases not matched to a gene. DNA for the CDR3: TGTGCCAGCAGGAGAACAGGGGGATACGAGCAGTACGTC. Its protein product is CASRRTGGYEQYV.

The chain's CDR3 is CASSPTGEAFF. The CDR3 DNA reads as TGTGCCAGCTCACCCACAGGGGAAGCTTTCTTT. This rearrangement joins TRBV18 to TRBJ1-1; tentatively, D is TRBD1 (6 bases). The CDR3 loop spans 11 amino acids. Germline V gene lookup returns CDR1 KGHSH and CDR2 LQKENI. Trimming pared 3 bases from V and 8 bases from J, leaving 7 bases between.

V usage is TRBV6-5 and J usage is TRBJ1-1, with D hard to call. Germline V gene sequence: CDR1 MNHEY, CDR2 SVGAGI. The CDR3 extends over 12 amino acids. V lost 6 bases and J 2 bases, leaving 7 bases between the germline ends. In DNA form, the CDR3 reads TGTGCCAGCAGGAAGGAAAACACTGAAGCTTTCTTT. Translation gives CASRKENTEAFF.